A single sample gave rise to the 23 T cell receptor beta chains below, sequenced in a study of early T cells in non-severe SARS-CoV-2 infection. TCRdb used MiXCR to reprocess the 5' RACE reads, holding one entry per CDR3 protein. The table records 70,000 to 95,000 distinct CDR3 sequences, around 15% of them present only once. Input material: whole blood. Receptors were obtained from an adult who was a healthcare worker with PCR-confirmed SARS-CoV-2 infection or an uninfected control (not recorded which).

The chain recombines TRBV6-6 with TRBJ2-2; 10 bases fit TRBD1. CDR3 length equals 15 residues. The V gene's germline CDR1 is MNHNY and CDR2 SVGAGI (reference sequence). J lost 4 bases, V lost 6 bases, and 5 bases had no gene match. CDR3 amino acids: CASSRDRGSTGELFF. The CDR3 DNA follows: TGTGCCAGCAGCCGGGACAGGGGAAGCACCGGGGAGCTGTTTTTT.

The chain combines TRBV27 with TRBJ1-2, with 7 bases identical to TRBD1. The CDR3 runs to 15 residues. The V segment lost 3 bases and the J segment 5 bases; nucleotides outside the gene matches: 9. Germline V gene lookup returns CDR1 MNHEY and CDR2 SMNVEV (reference sequence). This CDR3 is CASSLYRGLSYGYTF. CDR3 nucleotides: TGTGCCAGCAGTTTGTACAGGGGCCTCTCATATGGCTACACCTTC.

This clonotype occurred many times. J is TRBJ1-5 and V is TRBV10-3, with D perhaps matching TRBD1 (6 bases). V lost 6 bases to trimming and J lost 0 bases, with 12 bases between them. This CDR3 comprises 15 residues. Germline CDR1 is ENHRY and CDR2 is SYGVKD. The CDR3 DNA is TGTGCCATCAGCGAAGGGGGATATAGCAATCAGCCCCAGCATTTT. Its protein product is CAISEGGYSNQPQHF.

This chain joins TRBV10-2 and TRBJ2-6; either TRBD1 or TRBD2 may fit D (5 bases each). This CDR3 has 18 residues. The V end was cut by 2 bases, the J end by 1 base, with 15 bases between. The germline gives CDR1 WSHSY, CDR2 SAAADI. The CDR3: CASSEAGTLLSGANVLTF. DNA for the CDR3: TGCGCCAGCAGTGAGGCAGGGACGCTGTTATCTGGGGCCAACGTCCTGACTTTC.

This clonotype came up a few times. The chain combines TRBV3-1 with TRBJ1-2; D possibly corresponds to TRBD1 (6 bases). The CDR3 sequence is 14 residues long. V lost 4 bases to trimming and J lost 4 bases, with 13 bases between them. Germline assignment: CDR1 LGHDT and CDR2 YNNKEL (reference sequence). The CDR3 DNA reads TGTGCCAGCAGCCTTCGACAGGAGGCCTATGGCTACACCTTC. This translates into CASSLRQEAYGYTF.

This rearrangement joins TRBV4-1 to TRBJ1-3; possibly TRBD1 for D (5 bases). The CDR3 runs to 13 residues. V was clipped by 3 bases and J by 6 bases, with 9 bases between them. The germline V gene has CDR1 MGHRA and CDR2 YSYEKL. The CDR3 region is CASSQGEQNTIYF. As DNA, the CDR3 is TGCGCCAGCAGCCAGGGGGAACAAAACACCATATATTTT.

The rearrangement uses TRBV29-1 and TRBJ2-5; tentatively, D is TRBD1 or TRBD2 (5 bases each). Germline V gene sequence: CDR1 SQVTM, CDR2 ANQGSEA. V lost 3 bases, J lost 7 bases, and 18 bases lay in between. This CDR3 is 14 amino acids long. The CDR3 reads CSVETTTAKGTQYF. The CDR3 bases are TGCAGCGTTGAGACTACGACAGCCAAAGGGACCCAGTACTTC.

This clonotype was counted only a few times. The chain employs TRBV12-3 or TRBV12-4 and TRBJ1-2; tentative D call: TRBD1 (6 bases). The CDR3 loop spans 12 amino acids. V was clipped by 5 bases and J by 5 bases, with 9 bases between them. Written as DNA, the CDR3 is TGTGCCAGCAGTGGAGGACAGTATGGCTACACCTTC. It translates to CASSGGQYGYTF.

The table lists this clonotype with many counts. The chain combines TRBV4-1 with TRBJ2-1; 12 positions agree with TRBD2. V lost 4 bases, J lost 6 bases, and 10 bases stayed unmatched. Germline CDR1 and CDR2: MGHRA and YSYEKL. CDR3 length equals 17 residues. The DNA of the CDR3 is TGCGCCAGCAGCCCGCTCGACATGGGACTAGCGGGCAATGAGCAGTTCTTC. This encodes CASSPLDMGLAGNEQFF.

This clonotype occurred a few times. This chain connects TRBV12-3 or TRBV12-4 to TRBJ2-1; the D gene could be TRBD1 or TRBD2 (6 bases each). The CDR3 length is 11 residues. The V and J ends lost 9 bases and 9 bases respectively, with 12 bases between them. CDR3: CARGGLGEQFF. In nucleotides, the CDR3 is TGTGCCAGAGGGGGGCTCGGTGAGCAGTTCTTC.

The rearrangement uses TRBV12-5 and TRBJ1-2; maybe TRBD1 (6 bases). The CDR3 is 13 residues long. From germline, CDR1 is LGHNT and CDR2 FRNRAP. The germline V and J ends were trimmed by 6 bases and 4 bases, with 12 bases remaining between them. The CDR3 DNA reads as TGTGCTAGTGGCCCTCAGGGGCCCTATGGCTACACCTTC. The encoded protein is CASGPQGPYGYTF.

The chain combines TRBV28 with TRBJ2-1; D is uncertain. V was shortened by 5 bases and J by 2 bases, with 13 bases between the two germline ends. The CDR3 loop spans 15 amino acids. Germline V gene data show CDR1 as MDHEN and CDR2 as SYDVKM. CDR3 coding DNA: TGTGCCAGCAGTGACGGTACAAAAGCCTACAATGAGCAGTTCTTC. It is translated as CASSDGTKAYNEQFF.

This rearrangement joins TRBV15 to TRBJ1-2, with TRBD1 identical over 10 bases. V trimming: 1 base; J trimming: 6 bases; junction bases outside the gene matches: 11. The CDR3 is made up of 17 amino acids. CDR1 is LNHNV, CDR2 YYDKDF, per germline (reference sequence). CDR3 loop: CATSRALGQGLKDGYTF. The DNA for the CDR3 is TGTGCCACCAGCAGAGCCTTGGGACAGGGGCTTAAGGATGGCTACACCTTC.

This clonotype was observed a few times. The V call is TRBV7-3, the J call TRBJ2-1; TRBD1 might be the D (6 bases). Trimming stripped 1 base from V and 9 bases from J, with 10 bases between. The CDR3 spans 13 residues. CDR1 is SGHTA, CDR2 FQGTGA, per germline. The CDR3 here is CASSLNKDSEQFF. In nucleotides, the CDR3 is TGTGCCAGCAGCTTAAATAAGGACAGTGAGCAGTTCTTC.

This clonotype occurred many times. This chain uses TRBV11-2 with TRBJ2-7, with D unclear. The CDR3 is 12 residues long. Per the germline V gene, CDR1 is SGHAT and CDR2 is FQNNGV. Trimming removed 5 bases at V and 2 bases at J, with 7 bases between. The CDR3 region has the DNA TGTGCCAGCAGCCAATCGACCTACGAGCAGTACGTC. Translating it yields CASSQSTYEQYV.

The chain is built from TRBV6-1 and TRBJ2-2, with 9 bases matching TRBD2. The CDR3 is 15 residues long. Germline loops: CDR1 MNHNS, CDR2 SASEGT. J lost 4 bases, V lost 8 bases, and 8 bases had no gene match. The CDR3 sequence: CASLDSGGFTGELFF. CDR3 in DNA: TGTGCCAGCCTTGATAGCGGGGGATTCACCGGGGAGCTGTTTTTT.

With respect to this clonotype: A single base separates this from a much larger clone, so it may be a read error. J is TRBJ1-2 and V is TRBV27, with unresolved D. CDR1 and CDR2 (germline): MNHEY, SMNVEV (reference sequence). The CDR3 consists of 12 residues. CDR3: CASLLISAGYAF. The CDR3, as DNA: TGTGCCAGCCTCCTAATCTCCGCTGGCTACGCCTTC.

The chain uses TRBV9 and TRBJ1-5; a possible D gene is TRBD1 (6 bases). The germline V and J ends were trimmed by 3 bases and 1 base, with 8 bases remaining between them. The germline CDR1 and CDR2 sequences are SGDLS and YYNGEE. The CDR3 is 14 residues long. The CDR3 coding sequence is TGTGCCAGCAGCGACGGACAGAGCAATCAGCCCCAGCATTTT. As protein: CASSDGQSNQPQHF.

The chain recombines TRBV11-2 with TRBJ1-1; the D gene is possibly TRBD1 (6 bases). Deletions cut 5 bases from V and 1 base from J, with 14 bases between. CDR3 length: 15 residues. The germline V gene has CDR1 SGHAT and CDR2 FQNNGV. The CDR3 reads CASSGYRDKNTEAFF. In DNA form, the CDR3 reads TGTGCCAGCAGCGGGTACCGGGACAAGAACACTGAAGCTTTCTTT.

This clonotype was seen a handful of times. J is TRBJ1-1 and V is TRBV3-1; TRBD1 matches at 9 bases. This CDR3 region has 15 residues. V dropped 3 bases and J dropped 6; count of bases not matched to a gene: 8. The germline CDR1 and CDR2 sequences are LGHDT and YNNKEL (reference sequence). The chain's CDR3 is CASSHLGQGMSEAFF. The CDR3 DNA follows: TGTGCCAGCAGCCACCTCGGACAGGGGATGTCTGAAGCTTTCTTT.

This rearrangement joins TRBV21-1 to TRBJ2-3; TRBD1, the table's D call, lacks a check against the DNA. TRBV21-1 is a recognized pseudogene. This CDR3 has 15 residues. In DNA form, the CDR3 reads TGTGCCAGCAGCCCAAAAGGGGCAGTCACAGATACGCAGTATTTT. It specifies CASSPKGAVTDTQYF.

The chain is built from TRBV3-1 and TRBJ1-1; the D gene is possibly TRBD1 (6 bases). Germline values: CDR1 LGHDT, CDR2 YNNKEL (reference sequence). Deletions cut 2 bases from V and 1 base from J, with 11 bases between. The CDR3 consists of 15 residues. The CDR3: CASSQRGGRNTEAFF. The DNA for the CDR3 is TGTGCCAGCAGCCAAAGGGGGGGGCGGAACACTGAAGCTTTCTTT.

This clonotype was found a few times. The V call is TRBV2, the J call TRBJ1-4, with 8 positions matching TRBD1. Germline lookup yields CDR1 SNHLY and CDR2 FYNNEI. There are 15 residues in the CDR3. Trimming took 7 bases from V and 4 from J; bases not matched to a gene: 8. The CDR3 sequence is CASTVDRGDNEKLFF. CDR3 DNA: TGTGCCAGCACCGTAGACAGGGGCGATAATGAAAAACTGTTTTTT.